This T cell receptor beta chain stems from a study of blood T cell repertoires in COVID-19. The CDR3 spans 16 residues. Germline V gene sequence: CDR1 SGHTA, CDR2 FQGTGA. Germline trimming cut 4 bases from V and 5 bases from J; bases unmatched to any gene: 9. Libraries were prepared by immunoSEQ multiplex PCR; TCRdb keeps only in-frame clonotypes and omits some of them. Seen here are tens of thousands of clones, roughly 86% observed once, and the top ten hold 22%. The J gene is TRBJ2-3, the V gene TRBV7-3; 10 bases align to TRBD2. Sequenced: peripheral blood. This sequence originates from a woman aged 80 or over in a cohort sampled during active or convalescent COVID-19. The CDR3 loop reads CASSYQAGGRVDTQYF. The CDR3 bases are TGTGCCAGCAGCTACCAAGCGGGAGGGCGAGTAGATACGCAGTATTTT.